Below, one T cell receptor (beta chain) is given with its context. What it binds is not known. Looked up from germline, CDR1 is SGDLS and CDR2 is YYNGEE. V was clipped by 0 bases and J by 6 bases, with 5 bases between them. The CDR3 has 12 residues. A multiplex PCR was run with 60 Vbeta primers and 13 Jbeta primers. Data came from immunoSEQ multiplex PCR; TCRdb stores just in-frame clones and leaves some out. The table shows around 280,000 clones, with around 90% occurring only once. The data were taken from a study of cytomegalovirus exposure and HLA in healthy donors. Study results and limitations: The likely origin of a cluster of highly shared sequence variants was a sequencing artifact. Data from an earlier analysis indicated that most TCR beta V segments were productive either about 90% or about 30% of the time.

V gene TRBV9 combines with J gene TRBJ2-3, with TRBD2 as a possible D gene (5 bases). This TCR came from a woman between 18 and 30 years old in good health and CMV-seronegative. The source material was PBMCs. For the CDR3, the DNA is TGTGCCAGCAGCGTAGGAGGGGATACGCAGTATTTT. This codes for CASSVGGDTQYF. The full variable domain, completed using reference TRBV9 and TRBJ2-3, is DSGVTQTPKHLITATGQRVTLRCSPRSGDLSVYWYQQSLDQGLQFLIQYYNGEERAKGNILERFSAQQFPDLHSELNLSSLELGDSALYFCASSVGGDTQYFGPGTRLTVL.